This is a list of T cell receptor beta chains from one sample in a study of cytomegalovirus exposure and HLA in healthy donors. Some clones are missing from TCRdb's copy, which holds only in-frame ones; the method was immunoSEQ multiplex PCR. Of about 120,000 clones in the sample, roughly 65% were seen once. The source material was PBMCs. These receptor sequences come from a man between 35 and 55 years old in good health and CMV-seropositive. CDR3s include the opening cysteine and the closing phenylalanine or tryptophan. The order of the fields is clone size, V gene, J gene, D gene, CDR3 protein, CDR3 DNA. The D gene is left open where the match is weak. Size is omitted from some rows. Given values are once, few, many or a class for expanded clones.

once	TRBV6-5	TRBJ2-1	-	CASSFQTNPNEQFF	TGTGCCAGCAGTTTCCAGACTAACCCCAATGAGCAGTTCTTC
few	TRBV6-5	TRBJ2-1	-	CASSYSTSRDEQFF	TGTGCCAGCAGTTACTCGACATCGCGGGATGAGCAGTTCTTC
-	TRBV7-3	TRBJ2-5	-	CASSLTMQETQYF	TGTGCCAGCAGCTTGACTATGCAAGAGACCCAGTACTTC
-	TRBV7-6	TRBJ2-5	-	CASSLEFRGSGGREAQYF	TGTGCCAGCAGCTTAGAGTTCCGGGGATCCGGGGGGCGAGAGGCCCAGTACTTC
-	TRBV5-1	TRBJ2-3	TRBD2	CASSLARSGGEDTQYF	TGCGCCAGCAGCTTGGCCCGCAGCGGGGGGGAAGATACGCAGTATTTT
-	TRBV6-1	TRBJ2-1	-	CASSEGIGGTEQFF	TGTGCCAGCAGTGAAGGTATTGGGGGCACTGAGCAGTTCTTC
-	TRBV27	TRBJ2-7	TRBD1	CASSPRQGEQYF	TGTGCCAGCAGCCCCCGACAGGGCGAGCAGTACTTC
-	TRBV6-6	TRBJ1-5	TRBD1	CASSIRQGIYQPQHF	TGTGCCAGCAGTATACGACAGGGGATTTATCAGCCCCAGCATTTT
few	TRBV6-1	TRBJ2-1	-	CASSEGQGKFNEQFF	TGTGCCAGCAGTGAAGGCCAGGGAAAGTTCAATGAGCAGTTCTTC
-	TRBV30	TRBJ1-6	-	CAWWQGSSYNSPLHF	TGTGCCTGGTGGCAGGGGAGCTCCTATAATTCACCCCTCCACTTT
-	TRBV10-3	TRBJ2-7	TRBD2	CASNPGLDYEQYF	TGTGCCAGCAATCCGGGACTAGACTACGAGCAGTACTTC
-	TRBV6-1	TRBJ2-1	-	CASSNGQYYNEQFF	TGTGCCAGCAGCAACGGACAGTACTACAATGAGCAGTTCTTC
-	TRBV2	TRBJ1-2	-	CASSGLLGDRYTF	TGTGCCAGCAGTGGACTGCTAGGCGATCGCTACACCTTC
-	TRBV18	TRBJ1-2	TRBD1	CASSLGQGLDGYTF	TGTGCCAGCTCCTTGGGACAGGGATTGGACGGCTACACCTTC
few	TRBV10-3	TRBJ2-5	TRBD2	CAISHTTSGETQYF	TGTGCCATCAGCCACACAACTAGCGGGGAGACCCAGTACTTC
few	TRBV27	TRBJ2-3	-	CASIKRTDYLSTDTQYF	TGTGCCAGCATCAAACGGACAGACTACCTATCCACAGATACGCAGTATTTT
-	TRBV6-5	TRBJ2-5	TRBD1	CASSYSGTAETQYF	TGTGCCAGCAGTTACTCAGGGACAGCGGAGACCCAGTACTTC
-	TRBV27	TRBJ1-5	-	CASSPLGGNQPQHF	TGTGCCAGCAGTCCCCTCGGGGGCAATCAGCCCCAGCATTTT
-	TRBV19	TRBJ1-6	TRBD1	CASSPQGQASYSPLHF	TGTGCCAGTAGTCCCCAGGGACAGGCGAGTTATTCACCCCTCCACTTT
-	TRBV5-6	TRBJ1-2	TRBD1	CASSKDRVYGYTF	TGTGCCAGCAGCAAGGACAGGGTCTATGGCTACACCTTC
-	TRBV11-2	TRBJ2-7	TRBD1	CASSLPRDRDSYEQYF	TGTGCCAGCAGCCTTCCCAGGGACAGGGATTCCTACGAGCAGTACTTC
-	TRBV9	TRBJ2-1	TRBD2	CASGWGAGGAGYNEQFF	TGTGCCAGCGGATGGGGAGCGGGAGGTGCAGGCTACAATGAGCAGTTCTTC
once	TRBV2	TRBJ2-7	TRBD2	CASTRGGYEQYF	TGTGCCAGCACACGGGGGGGCTACGAGCAGTACTTC
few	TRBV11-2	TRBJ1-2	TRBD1	CASSLARQGARGYTF	TGTGCCAGCAGCTTAGCCCGACAGGGGGCTCGCGGCTACACCTTC
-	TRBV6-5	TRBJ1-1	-	CASSYARRGEAFF	TGTGCCAGCAGTTACGCACGGCGAGGGGAAGCTTTCTTT
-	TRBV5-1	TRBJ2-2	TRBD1	CASSLGQVSGTGELFF	TGCGCCAGCAGCTTAGGACAGGTCAGCGGCACCGGGGAGCTGTTTTTT
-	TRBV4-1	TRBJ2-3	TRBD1	CASSPRQGARPDTQYF	TGCGCCAGCAGCCCTCGGCAGGGGGCCCGACCAGATACGCAGTATTTT
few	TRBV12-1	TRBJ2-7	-	CASSFSAGVYEQYF	TGTGCCAGCAGCTTCTCAGCGGGGGTCTACGAGCAGTACTTC
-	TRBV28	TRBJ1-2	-	CASEQSGMGYGYTF	TGTGCCAGCGAACAATCAGGGATGGGCTATGGCTACACCTTC
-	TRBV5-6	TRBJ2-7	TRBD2	CASSLYGRVYEQYF	TGTGCCAGCAGCTTGTACGGGAGGGTCTACGAGCAGTACTTC
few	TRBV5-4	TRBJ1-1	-	CASSLWGGTEAFF	TGTGCCAGCAGCTTGTGGGGGGGCACTGAAGCTTTCTTT
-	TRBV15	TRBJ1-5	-	CATSSRESYSNQPQHF	TGTGCCACCAGCAGTAGAGAATCTTATAGCAATCAGCCCCAGCATTTT
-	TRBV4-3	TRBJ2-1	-	CASSQGSGGYLEIHEQFF	TGCGCCAGCAGCCAAGGGTCTGGCGGGTATTTAGAAATCCATGAGCAGTTCTTC
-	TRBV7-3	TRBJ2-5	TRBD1	CASSPGQGVGETQYF	TGTGCCAGCAGCCCAGGACAGGGGGTCGGAGAGACCCAGTACTTC
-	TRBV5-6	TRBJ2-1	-	CASSLGSSGYNEQFF	TGTGCCAGCAGCTTGGGGAGTAGCGGCTACAATGAGCAGTTCTTC
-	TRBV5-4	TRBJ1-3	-	CASSPGRNSGNTIYF	TGTGCCAGCAGCCCAGGCAGAAACTCTGGAAACACCATATATTTT
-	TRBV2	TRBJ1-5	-	CASSQNQQGPQHF	TGTGCCAGCAGTCAAAACCAGCAGGGGCCCCAGCATTTT
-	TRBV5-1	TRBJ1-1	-	CASSLVLGATLGAFF	TGCGCCAGCAGCTTGGTTTTAGGGGCGACACTGGGAGCTTTCTTT
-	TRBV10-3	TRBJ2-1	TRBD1	CAIKQTGVAHNEQFF	TGTGCCATCAAACAGACAGGGGTCGCCCACAATGAGCAGTTCTTC
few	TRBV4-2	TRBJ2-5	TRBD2	CASRGGLAGEQTQYF	TGTGCCAGCAGGGGGGGACTAGCGGGGGAACAGACCCAGTACTTC
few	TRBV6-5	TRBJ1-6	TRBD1	CASSRTGVDSPLHF	TGTGCCAGCAGTCGGACAGGGGTCGATTCACCCCTCCACTTT
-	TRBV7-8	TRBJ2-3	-	CASSLTGTDTQYF	TGTGCCAGCAGCTTAACAGGGACAGATACGCAGTATTTT
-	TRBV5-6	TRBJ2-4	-	CASSLVGSQRDIQYF	TGTGCCAGCAGCTTGGTTGGCTCACAGAGGGACATTCAGTACTTC
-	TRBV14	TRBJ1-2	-	CASSPGLPGYYGYTF	TGTGCCAGCAGCCCGGGACTCCCTGGGTACTATGGCTACACCTTC
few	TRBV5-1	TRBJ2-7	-	CASGTPGEGYEQYF	TGCGCCAGCGGAACACCAGGGGAGGGCTACGAGCAGTACTTC
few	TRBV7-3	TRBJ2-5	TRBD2	CASSLTSGGETQYF	TGTGCCAGCAGCTTAACTAGCGGGGGTGAGACCCAGTACTTC
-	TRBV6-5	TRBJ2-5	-	CASSPGLSEQYF	TGTGCCAGCAGTCCGGGACTCTCGGAGCAGTACTTC
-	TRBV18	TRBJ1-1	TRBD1	CASSPRTGGLNTEAFF	TGTGCCAGCTCACCACGGACAGGGGGGTTGAACACTGAAGCTTTCTTT
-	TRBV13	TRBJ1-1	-	CASSAREAYTEAFF	TGTGCCAGCAGCGCCAGGGAGGCTTACACTGAAGCTTTCTTT
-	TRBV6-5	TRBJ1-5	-	CASSSGVSLQPRHF	TGTGCCAGCAGCTCAGGGGTGTCGCTTCAGCCCCGGCATTTT
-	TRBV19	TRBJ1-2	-	CASRVRDTLWDGYTF	TGTGCCAGTAGGGTCCGGGACACACTCTGGGATGGCTACACCTTC
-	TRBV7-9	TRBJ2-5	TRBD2	CASSPDAGVETQYF	TGTGCCAGCAGCCCGGACGCGGGGGTAGAGACCCAGTACTTC
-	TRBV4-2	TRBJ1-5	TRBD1	CASSPGQGASGQPQHF	TGTGCCAGCAGCCCGGGACAGGGGGCGTCGGGTCAGCCCCAGCATTTT
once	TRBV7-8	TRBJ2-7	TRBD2	CASSLDAGTSPIKEQYF	TGTGCCAGCAGCTTGGACGCCGGGACTAGCCCAATTAAAGAGCAGTACTTC
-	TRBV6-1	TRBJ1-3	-	CASSERAGSATGNTIYF	TGTGCCAGCAGTGAACGGGCAGGGTCGGCGACTGGAAACACCATATATTTT